One sample yielded the 20 T cell receptor beta chains listed below, sequenced in a study of T cells after yellow fever vaccination. MiXCR, applied by TCRdb to the 5' RACE reads, yields one record per CDR3 protein. The data contain over 200,000 distinct CDR3 sequences, approximately 6.8% of them singletons. Here the sequenced sample was CD4+ T cells sorted from PBMCs, taken on the day of the yellow fever booster vaccination. These receptors were obtained from a man aged 25-45 years who received the YFV17D yellow fever vaccine.

This clonotype showed up many times. This chain connects TRBV7-9 to TRBJ2-7, with D possibly matching TRBD1 (5 bases). With 1 base removed from V and 2 bases from J, the gap between germline ends came to 12 bases. From germline, CDR1 is SEHNR and CDR2 FQNEAQ (reference sequence). The CDR3 totals 15 residues. The CDR3, as DNA: TGTGCCAGCAGCTTAGGGCAGGGCTCAACCTACGAGCAGTACTTC. This sequence encodes CASSLGQGSTYEQYF.

This clonotype was picked up many times. The rearrangement links TRBV29-1 to TRBJ2-3; the D gene is possibly TRBD2 (6 bases). V dropped 3 bases and J dropped 0 bases, with 13 bases sitting between them. The CDR3 has 15 amino acids. CDR1 is SQVTM, CDR2 ANQGSEA, per germline. The CDR3 sequence is CSVDGGRGSTDTQYF. DNA of the CDR3: TGCAGCGTTGACGGGGGACGGGGAAGCACAGATACGCAGTATTTT.

This clonotype has a count of ten or more. The chain employs TRBV6-2 or TRBV6-3 and TRBJ2-6, with 7 positions matching TRBD2. The V and J ends lost 5 bases and 0 bases, in that order; junction bases with no gene match: 7. Germline V gene data show CDR1 as MNHEY and CDR2 as SVGEGT. The CDR3 covers 17 residues. CDR3 in DNA: TGTGCCAGCAGTGACCATAGCGGGCGCTCTGGGGCCAACGTCCTGACTTTC. Translation: CASSDHSGRSGANVLTF.

There are a few counts of this clonotype. This rearrangement joins TRBV20-1 to TRBJ2-1, with 11 bases lining up with TRBD2. The J segment lost 7 bases and the V segment lost 0 bases, leaving 11 bases of the junction unmatched. Germline lookup yields CDR1 DFQATT and CDR2 SNEGSKA (reference sequence). The CDR3 is 17 amino acids. The CDR3 sequence: CSARDEIAGGGPNEQFF. In nucleotides, the CDR3 is TGCAGTGCTAGAGATGAAATAGCGGGAGGGGGACCAAATGAGCAGTTCTTC.

This clonotype appeared a few times. DNA for the CDR3: TGTGCCAGCAGCTTAAAAAAATCAGGGCTCCCGTACCAAGAGACCCAGTACTTC. Its translation: CASSLKKSGLPYQETQYF. V is TRBV11-2 and J is TRBJ2-5; TRBD1 is a possible D gene (5 bases). V shed 2 bases and J shed 0 bases, with 19 bases lying between them. CDR1 is SGHAT, CDR2 FQNNGV, per germline. The length of the CDR3 is 18 residues.

The rearrangement joins TRBV10-3 to TRBJ2-7; 8 positions agree with TRBD1. The CDR3 totals 13 residues. CDR1 ENHRY and CDR2 SYGVKD come from the germline V gene. V lost 8 bases to trimming and J lost 2 bases; unmatched junction nucleotides: 5. The CDR3 region is CAILQGAPYEQYF. In DNA form, the CDR3 reads TGTGCCATCTTGCAGGGGGCCCCCTACGAGCAGTACTTC.

This clonotype was counted at least ten times. The chain employs TRBV7-2 and TRBJ2-7; 13 bases match TRBD2. The CDR3 is 15 amino acids. The trim removed 5 bases at V and 7 bases at J, leaving 8 bases unmatched. Germline CDR1 is SGHTA and CDR2 is FQGNSA. The CDR3 nucleotides read TGTGCCAGCAGCGTCACTAGCGGGAGGGCCGGGGAGCAGTACTTC. Protein sequence: CASSVTSGRAGEQYF.

The CDR3 bases are TGTGCCAGCAGCATGGGGGGGCAAGAGACCCAGTACTTC. Protein: CASSMGGQETQYF. The chain uses TRBV7-2 and TRBJ2-5; 7 positions match TRBD2. The CDR3 length is 13 residues. V was pared by 5 bases and J by 2 bases, with 2 bases of the junction left unmatched. Germline lookup yields CDR1 SGHTA and CDR2 FQGNSA. Complete variable domain (other parts from reference TRBV7-2 and TRBJ2-5): GAGVSQSPSNKVTEKGKDVELRCDPISGHTALYWYRQSLGQGLEFLIYFQGNSAPDKSGLPSDRFSAERTGGSVSTLTIQRTQQEDSAVYLCASSMGGQETQYFGPGTRLLVL.

This clonotype was observed many times. The CDR3 is CASSQGGGLSGEQYF. The CDR3 DNA reads as TGCGCCAGCAGCCAGGGCGGGGGGCTTAGCGGCGAGCAGTACTTC. This rearrangement joins TRBV4-3 to TRBJ2-7; 8 nucleotides line up with TRBD2. The CDR3 totals 15 residues. The germline CDR1 and CDR2 sequences are LGHNA and YSLEER. The V and J ends lost 3 bases and 6 bases, in that order; junction bases with no gene match: 10.

At least ten counts were recorded for this clonotype. The chain links TRBV18 to TRBJ2-1; D tentatively reads TRBD1 or TRBD2 (5 bases each). The length of the CDR3 is 14 residues. V lost 8 bases and J 7 bases, leaving 18 bases between the germline ends. Looked up from germline, CDR1 is KGHSH and CDR2 is LQKENI. The CDR3 DNA is TGTGCCAGCGCCTACGCCGGGACGGCTAATGAGCAGTTCTTC. This translates into CASAYAGTANEQFF.

The V call is TRBV7-2, the J call TRBJ2-1; the D gene could be TRBD1 or TRBD2 (6 bases each). V was trimmed by 4 bases and J by 9 bases, leaving 19 bases between them. The CDR3 consists of 15 residues. CDR1 and CDR2 (germline): SGHTA, FQGNSA. The CDR3 here is CASSSTRGGPGEQFF. CDR3 nucleotide sequence: TGTGCCAGCAGCTCGACCAGAGGGGGGCCGGGTGAGCAGTTCTTC.

This clonotype showed up many times. The chain carries TRBV3-1 and TRBJ2-3; possibly TRBD2 for D (5 bases). V lost 4 bases and J lost 7, with 9 bases in between. There are 12 residues in the CDR3. Germline V gives CDR1 LGHDT, CDR2 YNNKEL (reference sequence). The CDR3 nucleotides read TGTGCCAGCAGCCTGTCCGGGAATACGCAGTATTTT. It codes for CASSLSGNTQYF.

In this sample, this clonotype turned up a few times. This chain uses TRBV12-3 or TRBV12-4 with TRBJ2-1; D remains ambiguous. The CDR3 is 13 amino acids. The V end lost 1 base, the J end lost 5 bases, and 6 bases lay between the germline ends. The CDR3, as DNA: TGTGCCAGCAGTTTAGGGACCCACAATGAGCAGTTCTTC. This translates into CASSLGTHNEQFF.

The V call is TRBV29-1, the J call TRBJ2-1; D perhaps matches TRBD2 (7 bases). The germline gives CDR1 SQVTM, CDR2 ANQGSEA. The ends were cut back, 4 bases at V and 4 bases at J, with 11 bases in the middle. The CDR3 is 13 amino acids. CDR3 bases: TGCAGCGTTGCGGCGGGGGCTTACAATGAGCAGTTCTTC. It translates to CSVAAGAYNEQFF.

This clonotype was seen only a few times. The rearrangement joins TRBV7-2 to TRBJ1-2; D is uncertain. The CDR3 loop spans 14 amino acids. The germline gives CDR1 SGHTA, CDR2 FQGNSA. With 2 bases removed from V and 8 bases from J, the gap between germline ends came to 15 bases. The CDR3 is CASSLSSVGSGYTF. The CDR3 coding sequence is TGTGCCAGCAGCTTAAGTTCTGTGGGGAGCGGCTACACCTTC.

The chain combines TRBV7-2 with TRBJ2-3, with a possible D match to TRBD2 (6 bases). The CDR3 extends over 14 amino acids. CDR1 is SGHTA and CDR2 is FQGNSA in the germline V gene. Trimming stripped 7 bases from V and 3 bases from J, with 14 bases between. CDR3 sequence: CASNLGLRTDTQYF. CDR3 nucleotides: TGTGCCAGCAACCTGGGACTGAGAACAGATACGCAGTATTTT.

This clonotype was counted a few times. The V gene is TRBV10-3, the J gene TRBJ2-3; 8 bases line up with TRBD2. Germline lookup yields CDR1 ENHRY and CDR2 SYGVKD. J gave up 3 bases and V 6 bases, and 5 bases lay outside the gene matches. CDR3 length: 14 amino acids. CDR3 nucleotide sequence: TGTGCCATCAGAACTAGCGGAGGGACAGATACGCAGTATTTT. Translating gives CAIRTSGGTDTQYF.

The rearrangement joins TRBV5-1 to TRBJ2-7, with 11 bases aligning to TRBD1. With V trimmed by 3 bases and J by 5 bases, 7 bases remained unmatched. The CDR3 has 15 amino acids. CDR1 and CDR2 from the germline V gene are SGHRS and YFSETQ. The DNA for the CDR3 is TGCGCCAGCAGCTACGGACAGGGGGCGACGAACGAGCAGTACTTC. The encoded protein is CASSYGQGATNEQYF.

Many counts were recorded for this clonotype. The genes are TRBV29-1 and TRBJ2-3; D might be TRBD2 (6 bases). Trimming removed 4 bases at V and 4 bases at J, with 15 bases between. The CDR3 sequence is 14 residues long. Germline V gene sequence: CDR1 SQVTM, CDR2 ANQGSEA. In DNA form, the CDR3 reads TGCAGCGTTGCACGGGAGAGTTGGGCAGATACGCAGTATTTT. Amino acids: CSVARESWADTQYF.

This clonotype was seen a handful of times. The chain joins TRBV6-5 to TRBJ1-5; D is uncertain. This CDR3 is built from 13 residues. Deletions cut 4 bases from V and 6 bases from J, with 10 bases between. Germline assignment: CDR1 MNHEY and CDR2 SVGAGI. This CDR3 reads CASSSNRGQPQHF. The CDR3 bases are TGTGCCAGCAGTTCTAACAGAGGTCAGCCCCAGCATTTT.